These T cell receptor beta chains were read from a single sample in a study of regulatory T cells in long-lasting Graves disease. TCRdb itself ran the multiplex PCR reads through MiXCR, one entry per CDR3 protein. The data hold hundreds of thousands of distinct CDR3 sequences, with around 20% observed a single time. The specimen comprised peripheral blood mononuclear cells (PBMCs), sampled when the disease was refractory, from a patient treated with antithyroid drugs. The receptors here all came from a female donor with Graves disease. CDR3s include the opening cysteine and the closing phenylalanine or tryptophan. The D gene is left open where the match is weak. Where a row states a size, it is once, few, many or the class of an expanded clone; other rows omit it.

TRBV20-1	TRBJ2-7	.	.	CSARDRSSRALLRQYF	TGCAGTGCTAGAGATCGGTCTAGCAGGGCTCTTTTAAGGCAGTACTTC
TRBV6-1	TRBJ2-7	many	TRBD2	CASSLTSGSTYEQYF	TGTGCCAGCAGCTTGACTAGCGGGAGCACCTACGAGCAGTACTTC
TRBV5-6	TRBJ2-7	.	TRBD1	CASSRRRGSSYEQYF	TGTGCCAGCAGCCGACGCAGGGGGTCCTCCTACGAGCAGTACTTC
TRBV30	TRBJ1-2	few	.	CALGGQIVDYGYTF	TGTGCCTTAGGTGGACAGATAGTAGACTATGGCTACACCTTC
TRBV29-1	TRBJ2-3	.	.	CSVPDRSTDTQYF	TGCAGCGTTCCCGACAGGAGCACAGATACGCAGTATTTT
TRBV7-3	TRBJ2-4	many	.	CASSLWEIAKNIQYF	TGTGCCAGCAGCTTATGGGAAATAGCCAAAAACATTCAGTACTTC
TRBV20-1	TRBJ1-1	.	.	CSASGGSGNTEAFF	TGCAGTGCTAGCGGAGGGTCCGGGAACACTGAAGCTTTCTTT
TRBV29-1	TRBJ2-7	.	.	CSVRGRLSSYEQYF	TGCAGCGTTCGGGGCAGACTAAGCTCCTACGAGCAGTACTTC
TRBV10-3	TRBJ1-1	.	.	CAAQTGMNTEAFF	TGTGCCGCCCAGACAGGAATGAACACTGAAGCTTTCTTT
TRBV2	TRBJ2-7	many	.	CASSLSPYEQYF	TGTGCCAGCAGCTTATCCCCCTACGAGCAGTACTTC
TRBV2	TRBJ1-2	many	.	CASSETTGQLYGYTF	TGTGCCAGCAGTGAAACGACAGGTCAACTCTATGGCTACACCTTC
TRBV20-1	TRBJ1-1	many	.	CSARDLRGRTAEAFF	TGCAGTGCTAGAGATCTCAGGGGCCGGACCGCTGAAGCTTTCTTT
TRBV4-2	TRBJ1-5	few	.	CASSQDRGSNQPQHF	TGTGCCAGCAGCCAAGATCGGGGCAGTAATCAGCCCCAGCATTTT
TRBV28	TRBJ1-6	.	TRBD1	CASSRDSPLATLHF	TGTGCCAGCAGTCGGGACAGCCCCTTAGCAACCCTCCACTTT
TRBV4-3	TRBJ2-2	.	TRBD1	CASSQKGTGEYTGELFF	TGCGCCAGCAGCCAAAAAGGGACAGGGGAATACACCGGGGAGCTGTTTTTT
TRBV19	TRBJ2-2	.	TRBD1	CASSPGTGGANTGELFF	TGTGCCAGTAGCCCCGGGACAGGGGGGGCGAACACCGGGGAGCTGTTTTTT
TRBV10-2	TRBJ1-2	.	TRBD1	CASRGTASYGYTF	TGCGCCAGCAGGGGGACAGCTTCCTATGGCTACACCTTC
TRBV5-4	TRBJ2-7	.	TRBD2	CASSRQSPGLATEQYF	TGTGCCAGCAGCCGGCAATCGCCGGGACTAGCGACAGAACAGTACTTC
TRBV6-2/TRBV6-3	TRBJ1-2	.	TRBD1	CASGDRDQLVYGYTF	TGTGCCAGCGGCGACAGGGATCAACTGGTGTATGGCTACACCTTC
TRBV13	TRBJ2-5	.	TRBD1	CASSQGQGVSETQYF	TGTGCCAGCAGCCAGGGACAGGGGGTATCAGAGACCCAGTACTTC
TRBV20-1	TRBJ2-1	.	.	CSASFGGSYNEQFF	TGCAGTGCTAGTTTCGGTGGCTCCTACAATGAGCAGTTCTTC
TRBV28	TRBJ2-7	many	TRBD1	CASSLAETGGNEQYF	TGTGCCAGCAGTTTAGCGGAGACAGGGGGCAACGAGCAGTACTTC
TRBV6-2/TRBV6-3	TRBJ1-5	.	.	CASSGVYSNQPQHF	TGTGCCAGCAGTGGGGTTTATAGCAATCAGCCCCAGCATTTT
TRBV12-3/TRBV12-4	TRBJ1-2	many	.	CASSFGQLLGYTF	TGTGCCAGCAGCTTTGGACAGCTCCTAGGCTACACCTTC
TRBV7-9	TRBJ2-7	.	.	CASSFQREYEQYF	TGTGCCAGCAGCTTCCAACGGGAGTACGAGCAGTACTTC
TRBV28	TRBJ1-2	many	.	CASSATTYGYTF	TGTGCCAGCAGCGCCACCACTTATGGCTACACCTTC
TRBV28	TRBJ1-5	many	TRBD1	CASRTGGRPQHF	TGTGCCAGTCGAACAGGGGGAAGGCCCCAGCATTTT
TRBV2	TRBJ2-1	.	.	CASSWRGDNEQFF	TGTGCCAGCAGCTGGCGGGGAGACAATGAGCAGTTCTTC
TRBV19	TRBJ1-1	many	.	CASSISKNTEAFF	TGTGCCAGCAGTATAAGTAAGAACACTGAAGCTTTCTTT
TRBV6-1	TRBJ1-2	.	TRBD1	CASGLTGGSVNGYTF	TGTGCCAGCGGGCTAACAGGGGGCTCGGTGAATGGCTACACCTTC
TRBV20-1	TRBJ2-7	.	.	CSAHFIDIPYEQYF	TGCAGTGCTCACTTTATCGACATTCCTTACGAGCAGTACTTC
TRBV29-1	TRBJ2-7	few	.	CSVASRGFYEQYF	TGCAGCGTTGCCAGCCGCGGGTTCTACGAGCAGTACTTC
TRBV6-2/TRBV6-3	TRBJ2-7	.	.	CASSEPGPSYEQYF	TGTGCCAGCAGTGAACCCGGACCCTCATACGAGCAGTACTTC
TRBV20-1	TRBJ2-1	.	TRBD2	CSAKAGWDNEQFF	TGCAGTGCTAAAGCGGGATGGGATAATGAGCAGTTCTTC
TRBV19	TRBJ1-2	few	.	CASSRDGGNYGYTF	TGTGCCAGTAGTAGGGATGGGGGAAACTATGGCTACACCTTC
TRBV7-3	TRBJ1-2	many	TRBD1	CASSFDQGAGDYGYTF	TGTGCCAGCAGCTTCGATCAGGGGGCAGGAGACTATGGCTACACCTTC
TRBV7-3	TRBJ2-3	.	.	CASSIGQANTDTQYF	TGTGCCAGCAGCATCGGACAAGCTAACACAGATACGCAGTATTTT
TRBV6-1	TRBJ2-2	few	.	CASSRTPTGRTGELFF	TGTGCCAGCAGCCGCACCCCGACTGGGCGAACCGGGGAGCTGTTTTTT
TRBV6-2/TRBV6-3	TRBJ1-3	few	TRBD1	CASRKQGLSGNTIYF	TGTGCCAGCAGAAAACAGGGGCTCTCTGGAAACACCATATATTTT
TRBV28	TRBJ1-2	many	.	CASSLSYNYGYTF	TGTGCCAGCAGTCTCAGTTATAACTATGGCTACACCTTC
TRBV9	TRBJ2-2	few	.	CASSAQVGVYTGELFF	TGTGCCAGCAGCGCCCAGGTGGGAGTGTACACCGGGGAGCTGTTTTTT
TRBV10-3	TRBJ1-6	.	.	CVISAAGDRFDSPLHF	TGTGTCATCAGTGCAGCGGGGGATCGGTTCGATTCACCCCTCCATTTT
TRBV11-2	TRBJ1-2	many	.	CASSLVGGPYGYTF	TGTGCCAGCAGCTTAGTAGGTGGACCCTATGGCTACACCTTC
TRBV28	TRBJ2-5	few	.	CASSSAASSETQYF	TGTGCCAGCAGTTCGGCGGCCTCATCGGAGACCCAGTACTTC
TRBV30	TRBJ1-1	.	.	CTWSLGALRRKAFF	TGTACCTGGAGTTTGGGGGCCTTACGGCGGAAAGCTTTCTTT
TRBV6-1	TRBJ2-7	.	TRBD2	CASTLTSASYEQYF	TGTGCCAGCACCCTGACTAGCGCCTCCTACGAGCAGTACTTC
TRBV6-1	TRBJ2-7	many	.	CASSPSRSEQYF	TGTGCCAGCAGCCCTTCTCGCAGCGAGCAGTACTTC
TRBV19	TRBJ1-5	.	TRBD1	CASSATGGYQPQHF	TGTGCCAGTAGCGCGACAGGGGGCTATCAGCCCCAGCATTTT
TRBV7-9	TRBJ1-4	.	.	CASSLVPDNEKLFF	TGTGCCAGCAGCTTAGTCCCCGACAATGAAAAACTGTTTTTT
TRBV11-2	TRBJ2-2	once	TRBD2	CASSSTLAGGPTGELFF	TGTGCCAGCAGCTCTACTTTAGCGGGAGGTCCCACCGGGGAGCTGTTTTTT
TRBV7-3	TRBJ2-2	many	.	CASSFSGTPRSGELFF	TGTGCCAGCAGCTTCTCCGGGACACCTAGGTCCGGGGAGCTGTTTTTT
TRBV7-9	TRBJ2-7	.	TRBD2	CASSLVPSGNPYEQYF	TGTGCCAGCAGCTTAGTCCCTAGCGGGAATCCCTACGAGCAGTACTTC
TRBV28	TRBJ1-1	many	TRBD1	CASKMTGQGATEAFF	TGTGCCAGCAAAATGACGGGACAGGGGGCTACTGAAGCTTTCTTT
TRBV20-1	TRBJ2-7	.	.	CSASGQTYEQYF	TGCAGTGCTAGCGGACAGACCTACGAGCAGTACTTC